The 8 T cell receptor beta chains presented below share a single source sample, sequenced in a study of cytomegalovirus exposure and HLA in healthy donors. With 60 Vbeta and 13 Jbeta primers, the PCR was carried out. TCRdb's table, derived via immunoSEQ multiplex PCR, lists solely in-frame clones and lacks some. The data show about 150,000 clones, roughly 80% seen once. The specimen was PBMCs. These receptors all stem from a woman aged 40 to 50 in good health and CMV-seropositive.

This clone was seen a few times. The J gene is TRBJ1-6, the V gene TRBV6-1; tentative D call: TRBD1 (6 bases). From germline, CDR1 is MNHNS and CDR2 SASEGT. The V gene lost 6 bases and the J gene lost 9 bases, with 18 bases spanning the gap. CDR3 length equals 15 residues. The CDR3 DNA reads TGTGCCAGCAGCCCGCAGGACAGCACCTCTTCACCCCTCCACTTT. This sequence encodes CASSPQDSTSSPLHF.

The chain links TRBV28 to TRBJ1-1; D may be TRBD1 (5 bases). Germline lookup yields CDR1 MDHEN and CDR2 SYDVKM. The CDR3 spans 14 residues. Trimming pared 9 bases from V and 11 bases from J, leaving 25 bases between. CDR3: CASQTLDQGRSAFF. Written as DNA, the CDR3 is TGTGCCAGTCAGACCCTGGATCAGGGTAGGTCGGCTTTCTTT.

This clone is a singleton in its sample. The V gene is TRBV5-4, the J gene TRBJ2-7; D possibly corresponds to TRBD1 (6 bases). Germline V lookup: CDR1 SGHNT, CDR2 YYREEE (reference sequence). V lost 4 bases, J lost 1 base, and 15 bases lay in between. This CDR3 comprises 15 residues. For the CDR3, the DNA is TGTGCCAGCAGCCACCGGGACACTCTTTCCTACGAGCAGTACTTC. This gives the protein CASSHRDTLSYEQYF. The full variable domain, in which reference TRBV5-4 and TRBJ2-7 provide the parts outside the CDR3, is ETGVTQSPTHLIKTRGQQVTLRCSSQSGHNTVSWYQQALGQGPQFIFQYYREEENGRGNFPPRFSGLQFPNYSSELNVNALELDDSALYLCASSHRDTLSYEQYFGPGTRLTVT.

The gene calls are TRBV9 and TRBJ2-7, with 9 bases matching TRBD1. Trimming took 0 bases from V and 3 from J; bases not matched to a gene: 4. CDR1 is SGDLS, CDR2 YYNGEE, per germline. The CDR3 spans 15 residues. The CDR3 DNA sequence: TGTGCCAGCAGCGTAGCCCCGGGACAGGGCTACGAGCAGTACTTC. It is translated as CASSVAPGQGYEQYF.

The V and J genes are TRBV5-1 and TRBJ2-3; 12 nucleotides line up with TRBD2. Germline lookup yields CDR1 SGHRS and CDR2 YFSETQ. The J segment lost 4 bases and the V segment lost 4 bases, leaving 4 bases of the junction unmatched. CDR3 length: 15 residues. The CDR3 nucleotides are TGCGCCAGCAGCCCAGGACTAGCGGGGTCAGATACGCAGTATTTT. Its protein is CASSPGLAGSDTQYF.

V is TRBV6-5 and J is TRBJ2-7, with 9 bases lining up with TRBD1. This CDR3 has 15 residues. V was clipped by 2 bases and J by 3 bases; unmatched bases: 5. Germline V lookup: CDR1 MNHEY, CDR2 SVGAGI. The CDR3 protein is CASSYRGQGFYEQYF. The CDR3 bases are TGTGCCAGCAGTTACAGGGGACAGGGCTTCTACGAGCAGTACTTC.

A few counts support this clone. The chain combines TRBV7-9 with TRBJ1-1; perhaps TRBD1 as D (5 bases). Trimming cost V 7 bases and J 3 bases, with 15 bases left between them. This CDR3 comprises 14 residues. The germline V gene encodes CDR1 SEHNR and CDR2 FQNEAQ (reference sequence). In DNA, the CDR3 is TGTGCCAGCACCACCTGGGGGGGAGACACTGAAGCTTTCTTT. Translated: CASTTWGGDTEAFF.

This chain uses TRBV4-1 with TRBJ1-5; 7 bases line up with TRBD1. CDR1 is MGHRA and CDR2 is YSYEKL in the germline V gene. This CDR3 has 15 residues. J gave up 6 bases and V 4 bases, and 9 bases lay outside the gene matches. CDR3 residues: CASSRSGQLSQPQHF. The CDR3 DNA reads as TGCGCCAGCAGCCGCTCGGGACAGTTGAGTCAGCCCCAGCATTTT.